What follows are 28 T cell receptor beta chains derived from one specimen sequenced in a study of T cell changes during pregnancy in multiple sclerosis. The table came from immunoSEQ multiplex PCR; TCRdb's copy has only in-frame clones and leaves some out. The sample records 85,000 to 100,000 clones, around 93% being singletons. The specimen was peripheral blood, collected before pregnancy. These receptors were obtained from a female donor with multiple sclerosis, enrolled in a pregnancy study.

The chain couples TRBV6-1 to TRBJ2-3; 10 bases agree with TRBD1. V gave up 4 bases and J gave up 4 bases; unmatched junction bases: 11. This CDR3 is built from 17 residues. Germline assignment: CDR1 MNHNS and CDR2 SASEGT. CDR3 in amino acids: CASSARPGQGLPDTQYF. The DNA for the CDR3 is TGTGCCAGCAGTGCCCGTCCGGGACAGGGGCTCCCAGATACGCAGTATTTT.

This sequence joins TRBV19 and TRBJ2-7, with TRBD2 matching 9 bases. CDR1 and CDR2 from the germline V gene are LNHDA and SQIVND (reference sequence). Germline trimming cut 1 base from V and 3 bases from J; bases unmatched to any gene: 7. The CDR3 consists of 16 residues. CDR3 DNA sequence: TGTGCCAGTAGTATAGTGGGTAGCGGGAGTATCTACGAGCAGTACTTC. Translated, it gives CASSIVGSGSIYEQYF.

The rearrangement uses TRBV7-2 and TRBJ2-3; weak D call: TRBD2 (6 bases). With 2 bases removed from V and 3 bases from J, the gap between germline ends came to 9 bases. From germline, CDR1 is SGHTA and CDR2 FQGNSA. CDR3 length: 14 amino acids. This CDR3 reads CASSLKEGTDTQYF. The CDR3 bases are TGTGCCAGCAGCTTAAAGGAGGGGACAGATACGCAGTATTTT.

The J gene is TRBJ2-7, the V gene TRBV18, with a tentative D call TRBD1 (5 bases). Germline V gene data show CDR1 as KGHSH and CDR2 as LQKENI. The CDR3 contains 12 residues. V was clipped by 5 bases and J by 2 bases, with 7 bases between them. The CDR3 here is CASSGAPYEQYF. In DNA, the CDR3 is TGTGCCAGCTCAGGGGCCCCCTACGAGCAGTACTTC.

The chain employs TRBV10-1 and TRBJ1-1, with D perhaps TRBD1 (6 bases). V was pared by 5 bases and J by 3 bases, with 10 bases between. This CDR3 has 13 amino acids. Germline CDR1 is WNHNN and CDR2 is SYGVQD (reference sequence). The CDR3 reads CASSRKGDTEAFF. The CDR3 DNA is TGCGCCAGCAGTAGGAAGGGGGACACTGAAGCTTTCTTT.

This clone was picked up a small number of times. V and J are TRBV7-9 and TRBJ2-2, with 8 nucleotides matching TRBD1. Trimming cost V 4 bases and J 0 bases; bases outside gene matches: 4. Germline V gene data show CDR1 as SEHNR and CDR2 as FQNEAQ (reference sequence). The CDR3 sequence is 16 residues long. In nucleotides, the CDR3 is TGTGCCAGCAGCTCCCGGACAGGGACGAACACCGGGGAGCTGTTTTTT. Translated, it gives CASSSRTGTNTGELFF.

The rearrangement joins TRBV5-1 to TRBJ2-3; D unclear. The V gene's germline CDR1 is SGHRS and CDR2 YFSETQ. The CDR3 covers 15 residues. The V and J ends lost 0 bases and 5 bases respectively, with 13 bases between them. CDR3 in DNA: TGCGCCAGCAGCTTGGGACTTCTAAGGAGAGATACGCAGTATTTT. The encoded protein is CASSLGLLRRDTQYF.

The rearrangement joins TRBV7-7 to TRBJ2-5, with 7 positions matching TRBD1. The CDR3 is 13 residues long. Trimming cost V 5 bases and J 3 bases; bases outside gene matches: 3. Per the germline V gene, CDR1 is SSHAT and CDR2 is FNYEAQ (reference sequence). CDR3 nucleotide sequence: TGTGCCAGCAGCCTTGACAGGGAAGAGACCCAGTACTTC. Translation gives CASSLDREETQYF.

The chain employs TRBV6-1 and TRBJ1-4; D unresolved. The CDR3 is made up of 14 amino acids. V lost 8 bases and J 6 bases, leaving 16 bases between the germline ends. Germline CDR1 MNHNS, CDR2 SASEGT. In DNA, the CDR3 is TGTGCCAGCTCCGTCATGCGGCTTGATGAAAAACTGTTTTTT. Its protein product is CASSVMRLDEKLFF.

The count of this clone is one. The CDR3 is CASSFGTGGRRKQFF. DNA for the CDR3: TGTGCCAGCAGTTTTGGGACGGGAGGGCGGCGAAAGCAGTTCTTC. V and J are TRBV28 and TRBJ2-1; 8 nucleotides line up with TRBD2. Trimming cost V 3 bases and J 11 bases; bases outside gene matches: 12. The CDR3 extends over 15 amino acids. The germline V gene has CDR1 MDHEN and CDR2 SYDVKM.

The chain employs TRBV2 and TRBJ1-6, with a weak D call TRBD1 (5 bases). CDR1 is SNHLY and CDR2 is FYNNEI in the germline V gene. The CDR3 spans 15 residues. V lost 3 bases to trimming and J lost 7 bases, with 13 bases between them. CDR3 residues: CASSELQGNNSPLHF. CDR3 nucleotide sequence: TGTGCCAGCAGTGAGCTTCAGGGTAACAATTCACCCCTCCACTTT.

This chain connects TRBV6-6 to TRBJ2-2, with D possibly being TRBD1 (6 bases). The CDR3 spans 11 residues. V shed 10 bases and J shed 8 bases, with 11 bases lying between them. Germline assignment: CDR1 MNHNY and CDR2 SVGAGI (reference sequence). CDR3: CATRGAGELFF. The CDR3 DNA reads as TGTGCCACCAGGGGAGCTGGGGAGCTGTTTTTT.

The genes are TRBV29-1 and TRBJ1-4; D gene unclear. From germline, CDR1 is SQVTM and CDR2 ANQGSEA. Deletions cut 0 bases from V and 8 bases from J, with 10 bases between. This CDR3 spans 13 amino acids. Written as DNA, the CDR3 is TGCAGCGTTGAAGATCGTGGCGGAGAAAAACTGTTTTTT. Translated, it gives CSVEDRGGEKLFF. The entire variable domain, with the rest obtained from reference TRBV29-1 and TRBJ1-4, is as follows: SAVISQKPSRDICQRGTSLTIQCQVDSQVTMMFWYRQQPGQSLTLIATANQGSEATYESGFVIDKFPISRPNLTFSTLTVSNMSPEDSSIYLCSVEDRGGEKLFFGSGTQLSVL.

The gene calls are TRBV5-8 and TRBJ2-7, with D possibly matching TRBD2 (5 bases). The germline CDR1 and CDR2 sequences are SGHTS and YDEGEE. CDR3 size: 17 residues. Deletions cut 2 bases from V and 5 bases from J, with 23 bases between. CDR3 region: CASSLRRGTTRKDEQYF. CDR3 coding DNA: TGTGCCAGCAGCTTAAGGCGAGGAACCACTAGGAAGGACGAGCAGTACTTC.

The chain has TRBV19 and TRBJ1-2; 9 positions match TRBD1. The germline gives CDR1 LNHDA, CDR2 SQIVND (reference sequence). The length of the CDR3 is 14 residues. V was pared by 4 bases and J by 6 bases, with 6 bases of the junction left unmatched. The CDR3: CASSNWDREDGYTF. The CDR3 nucleotides read TGTGCCAGTAGTAACTGGGACAGGGAAGATGGCTACACCTTC.

This clone was counted a few times. The J gene is TRBJ1-1, the V gene TRBV9; TRBD1 aligns across 7 bases. The CDR3 loop spans 12 amino acids. The junction had 8 bases not matched to a gene; V was cut back by 5 bases and J by 10 bases. From germline, CDR1 is SGDLS and CDR2 YYNGEE. The CDR3 sequence: CASSATGVVAFF. The CDR3, as DNA: TGTGCCAGCAGTGCAACAGGGGTCGTAGCTTTCTTT.

V usage is TRBV19 and J usage is TRBJ1-2; 10 positions match TRBD1. Germline CDR1 LNHDA, CDR2 SQIVND (reference sequence). The ends lost 6 bases at V and 4 bases at J; junction bases unmatched: 8. The CDR3 contains 15 residues. The CDR3 nucleotides read TGTGCCAGTAGGGATGACAGGGGGCACGTCTATGGCTACACCTTC. Translated, it gives CASRDDRGHVYGYTF.

The V gene is TRBV7-3, the J gene TRBJ2-1; TRBD2 matches 12 bases. The CDR3 runs to 17 residues. The V and J ends lost 2 bases and 9 bases, in that order; junction bases with no gene match: 11. Germline-derived CDR1 and CDR2 are SGHTA and FQGTGA. CDR3 amino acids: CASSLLAGGPFTLEQFF. The CDR3 DNA is TGTGCCAGCAGCTTACTAGCGGGAGGGCCTTTTACCCTTGAGCAGTTCTTC.

This chain uses TRBV28 with TRBJ2-1; D is possibly TRBD2 (8 bases). Per germline, CDR1 MDHEN and CDR2 SYDVKM. The CDR3 sequence is 20 residues long. V was shortened by 7 bases and J by 5 bases, with 33 bases between the two germline ends. CDR3 nucleotide sequence: TGTGCCAGCATCCCTTCACAGGGGACTCTGAGGCGGGAGGCAAACAATGAGCAGTTCTTC. This sequence encodes CASIPSQGTLRREANNEQFF.

This clone was detected only once. The chain uses TRBV5-4 and TRBJ2-5; D possibly corresponds to TRBD2 (6 bases). The CDR3 length is 13 residues. V lost 4 bases, J lost 6 bases, and 13 bases lay in between. CDR1 and CDR2 (germline): SGHNT, YYREEE (reference sequence). For the CDR3, the DNA is TGTGCCAGCAGCCGCCGGGACTCTCAGACCCAGTACTTC. Its protein product is CASSRRDSQTQYF.

This clone came up once. The chain has TRBV5-1 and TRBJ2-7; TRBD1 matches at 8 bases. Germline values: CDR1 SGHRS, CDR2 YFSETQ. The CDR3 length is 14 residues. The trim removed 4 bases at V and 4 bases at J, leaving 7 bases unmatched. CDR3 nucleotides: TGCGCCAGCAGCCCCCAGGGGGCCCCGTACGAGCAGTACTTC. As protein: CASSPQGAPYEQYF.

The gene calls are TRBV7-3 and TRBJ2-5; TRBD2 agrees at 10 bases. From germline, CDR1 is SGHTA and CDR2 FQGTGA. J was trimmed by 5 bases and V by 6 bases; bases with no gene match: 12. CDR3 length: 16 amino acids. CDR3 amino acids: CASSSVSGGASETQYF. The CDR3 region has the DNA TGTGCCAGCAGTTCAGTGAGCGGGGGGGCCTCGGAGACCCAGTACTTC.

This chain connects TRBV10-3 to TRBJ2-7, with TRBD2 matching over 13 bases. The CDR3 is 15 amino acids. Germline V CDR1 and CDR2: ENHRY, SYGVKD. The trim removed 6 bases at V and 3 bases at J, leaving 5 bases unmatched. For the CDR3, the DNA is TGTGCCATCAGACCGACTAGCGGGGGGCACTACGAGCAGTACTTC. Amino acids: CAIRPTSGGHYEQYF.

The V and J genes are TRBV5-4 and TRBJ2-2; 14 bases line up with TRBD2. The CDR3 extends over 18 amino acids. Trimming cost V 1 base and J 5 bases; bases outside gene matches: 7. Per the germline V gene, CDR1 is SGHNT and CDR2 is YYREEE (reference sequence). This CDR3 is CASSLLAGLAGGTGELFF. CDR3 DNA sequence: TGTGCCAGCAGCTTGCTGGCCGGACTAGCGGGAGGTACCGGGGAGCTGTTTTTT. The variable domain in full, completed from reference TRBV5-4 and TRBJ2-2, reads ETGVTQSPTHLIKTRGQQVTLRCSSQSGHNTVSWYQQALGQGPQFIFQYYREEENGRGNFPPRFSGLQFPNYSSELNVNALELDDSALYLCASSLLAGLAGGTGELFFGEGSRLTVL.

The rearrangement joins TRBV5-5 to TRBJ1-1, with D unresolved. Trimming took off 6 bases at V and 8 bases at J, with 11 bases between the two ends. The CDR3 runs to 11 residues. Per the germline V gene, CDR1 is SGHKS and CDR2 is YYEKEE (reference sequence). CDR3 bases: TGTGCCAGCACCCCGGGTAGAGAAGCTTTCTTT. Translation gives CASTPGREAFF.

The gene calls are TRBV9 and TRBJ2-7; D is possibly TRBD2 (6 bases). V was shortened by 0 bases and J by 2 bases, with 6 bases between the two germline ends. Germline V gene lookup returns CDR1 SGDLS and CDR2 YYNGEE. This CDR3 is built from 13 residues. CDR3 nucleotides: TGTGCCAGCAGCGTAGGGACTACCTACGAGCAGTACTTC. Encoded protein: CASSVGTTYEQYF.

The chain recombines TRBV6-6 with TRBJ2-7; 8 bases match TRBD1. This CDR3 region has 14 residues. Trimming at V came to 7 bases and at J to 5 bases, leaving 10 bases not matched to a gene. CDR1 and CDR2 (germline): MNHNY, SVGAGI (reference sequence). The CDR3 nucleotides are TGTGCCAGCACCAACCGGGACAGGAGCAACGAGCAGTACTTC. It specifies CASTNRDRSNEQYF.

This clone appeared once. This chain joins TRBV30 and TRBJ1-3; no definite D call. The germline V gene encodes CDR1 GTSNPN and CDR2 SVGIG (reference sequence). The germline V and J ends were trimmed by 5 bases and 1 base, with 9 bases remaining between them. This CDR3 contains 13 residues. CDR3 sequence (DNA): TGTGCCTGGGCACTTCTTTCTGGAAACACCATATATTTT. This gives the protein CAWALLSGNTIYF.